A single sample is the source of the 3 T cell receptor beta chains below, sequenced in a study of blood T cells in healthy people across ages. It was with a sample-barcoded 5' primer and a J-beta primer mix that a second PCR of about 7 to 12 cycles was run. TCRdb recomputed calls from the 5' RACE reads with MiXCR, one row per CDR3 protein. The sample has almost 1 million distinct CDR3 sequences; 45% to 60% are singletons. Sequencing used blood. The source of these receptors is a woman aged 60-70 years in good health.

This clonotype was detected once. This chain connects TRBV5-1 to TRBJ1-5; D is perhaps TRBD1 (5 bases). Germline V CDR1 and CDR2: SGHRS, YFSETQ. With 4 bases removed from V and 3 bases from J, the gap between germline ends came to 14 bases. CDR3 size: 15 residues. CDR3 region: CASSQEGLDNQPQHF. For the CDR3, the DNA is TGCGCCAGCAGCCAGGAGGGGCTTGACAATCAGCCCCAGCATTTT.

V usage is TRBV6-5 and J usage is TRBJ2-7; no reliable D call. Germline assignment: CDR1 MNHEY and CDR2 SVGAGI. Trimming pared 4 bases from V and 0 bases from J, leaving 19 bases between. This CDR3 spans 17 amino acids. The CDR3 DNA sequence: TGTGCCAGCAGTTCAGATCATTTAGGTGTTAGCTCCTACGAGCAGTACTTC. Translating gives CASSSDHLGVSSYEQYF.

This clonotype showed up just a few times. The CDR3 nucleotides read TGCAGCGTTGTATGGCAGGAGAATGGCTACACCTTC. Translating gives CSVVWQENGYTF. The chain joins TRBV29-1 to TRBJ1-2; D unresolved. Germline assignment: CDR1 SQVTM and CDR2 ANQGSEA. The CDR3 runs to 12 residues. Trimming left V 4 bases short and J 6 bases short, with 12 bases between.